The clone carrying this T cell receptor beta chain was seen more than once but under ten times. This record comes from a study of T-cell memory formation after mild COVID-19. The CDR3 has 15 residues. The V gene's germline CDR1 is LGHDT and CDR2 YNNKEL (reference sequence). Trimming cost V 0 bases and J 5 bases, with 13 bases left between them. TCRdb fed the 5' RACE reads into MiXCR, producing one record per CDR3 protein. The data hold around 420,000 distinct CDR3 sequences, with roughly 24% observed a single time. This TCR was sampled from an adult woman who had mild COVID-19 (a few samples of this study predate the infection). Cell type and time point are not known. The sequenced material came from PBMCs or a T cell subset sorted from them (not recorded which). J is TRBJ2-5 and V is TRBV3-1; the D gene could be TRBD1 or TRBD2 (5 bases each). This CDR3 reads CASSQEGTGMETQYF. For the CDR3, the DNA is TGTGCCAGCAGCCAAGAGGGGACGGGCATGGAGACCCAGTACTTC.